This T cell receptor beta chain was captured in a study of tumor and adjacent non-tumor tissue in lung cancer. Study-level results: In normal lung, the top 100 clones were significantly more dominant than in tumor.

This sample's RNA came from whole unsorted tissue. V was cut by 6 bases and J by 6 bases, with 11 bases left in between. This CDR3 has 12 residues. Germline V gene sequence: CDR1 MNHEY, CDR2 SVGEGT. To note about this clonotype: Its antigen is not known.

The library came from three nested PCR rounds adapted from ARM-PCR protocols. One entry per CDR3 protein, called by TCRdb with MiXCR from the multiplex PCR reads. The sample contains 100,000 to 120,000 distinct CDR3 sequences, nearly 85% of which appear only once. The chain recombines TRBV6-2 or TRBV6-3 with TRBJ1-1; TRBD1 is a possible D gene (6 bases). This clonotype originated in a man in his 70s with non-small cell lung cancer. Sequenced sample: lung tumor tissue. The CDR3 here is CASRDRNAEAFF. CDR3 DNA: TGTGCCAGCAGGGACAGAAACGCTGAAGCTTTCTTT.